Listed below are T cell receptor beta chains from one sample, sequenced in a study of HIV-infected patients and healthy controls. TCRdb reanalysed the 5' RACE reads using MiXCR and keeps one entry per CDR3 protein. Found here are around 58,000 distinct CDR3 sequences, roughly 19% of them singletons; the top ten hold over 1.1%. Sequencing was carried out using CD4+ T cells from blood. The source of these receptors is a human donor in good health. CDR3s include the opening cysteine and the closing phenylalanine or tryptophan. A D gene is named only where the DNA matches it firmly. Where a row states a size, it is once, few, many or the class of an expanded clone; other rows omit it.

v_gene: TRBV30; len: 15; abundance: NA; d_gene: TRBD2; j_gene: TRBJ2-1; CDR3aa: CAWLTSGSPYNEQFF; CDR3nt: TGTGCCTGGCTGACTAGCGGGAGCCCCTACAATGAGCAGTTCTTC
v_gene: TRBV11-2; len: 19; abundance: many; d_gene: TRBD1; j_gene: TRBJ2-2; CDR3aa: CASSLDWPGTGVKTGELFF; CDR3nt: TGTGCCAGCAGCTTAGATTGGCCGGGGACAGGGGTTAAGACCGGGGAGCTGTTTTTT
v_gene: TRBV7-8; len: 15; abundance: NA; d_gene: NA; j_gene: TRBJ1-5; CDR3aa: CASSRGQGSNQPQHF; CDR3nt: TGTGCCAGCAGCCGTGGCCAGGGTAGCAATCAGCCCCAGCATTTT
v_gene: TRBV6-2/TRBV6-3; len: 16; abundance: NA; d_gene: NA; j_gene: TRBJ1-5; CDR3aa: CASSPGGGYSNQPQHF; CDR3nt: TGTGCCAGCAGCCCGGGGGGGGGCTATAGCAATCAGCCCCAGCATTTT
v_gene: TRBV29-1; len: 13; abundance: few; d_gene: TRBD1; j_gene: TRBJ1-1; CDR3aa: CSVQQGMNTEAFF; CDR3nt: TGCAGCGTCCAACAGGGGATGAACACTGAAGCTTTCTTT
v_gene: TRBV9; len: 16; abundance: many; d_gene: NA; j_gene: TRBJ1-5; CDR3aa: CASSVSASGSNQPQHF; CDR3nt: TGTGCCAGCAGCGTATCTGCGTCTGGCAGCAATCAGCCCCAGCATTTT
v_gene: TRBV20-1; len: 15; abundance: many; d_gene: TRBD1; j_gene: TRBJ2-3; CDR3aa: CSATGGGGGTDTQYF; CDR3nt: TGCAGTGCCACAGGGGGCGGGGGTGGCACAGATACGCAGTATTTT
v_gene: TRBV18; len: 13; abundance: few; d_gene: NA; j_gene: TRBJ1-5; CDR3aa: CASSPHSSQPQHF; CDR3nt: TGTGCCAGCTCACCTCATAGTAGCCAGCCCCAGCATTTT
v_gene: TRBV19; len: 17; abundance: few; d_gene: NA; j_gene: TRBJ1-2; CDR3aa: CATAGAGLPAINYGYTF; CDR3nt: TGTGCCACCGCTGGGGCGGGACTGCCGGCGATTAACTATGGCTACACCTTC
v_gene: TRBV12-3/TRBV12-4; len: 11; abundance: many; d_gene: NA; j_gene: TRBJ2-2; CDR3aa: CAGRASGELFF; CDR3nt: TGTGCCGGTCGGGCCTCCGGGGAGCTGTTTTTT
v_gene: TRBV5-1; len: 15; abundance: many; d_gene: TRBD1; j_gene: TRBJ2-7; CDR3aa: CASSFAGQAFYEQYF; CDR3nt: TGCGCCAGCAGCTTTGCCGGACAGGCATTCTACGAGCAGTACTTC
v_gene: TRBV6-2/TRBV6-3; len: 17; abundance: many; d_gene: NA; j_gene: TRBJ2-7; CDR3aa: CASSYSPTSIFSYEQYF; CDR3nt: TGTGCCAGCAGTTATTCACCTACTAGCATCTTCTCCTACGAGCAGTACTTC
v_gene: TRBV29-1; len: 14; abundance: NA; d_gene: TRBD1; j_gene: TRBJ2-5; CDR3aa: CSVSLGTGEETQYF; CDR3nt: TGCAGCGTCTCCTTAGGGACAGGGGAAGAGACCCAGTACTTC
v_gene: TRBV6-6; len: 16; abundance: NA; d_gene: TRBD1; j_gene: TRBJ1-5; CDR3aa: CASSKGQGGLGQPQHF; CDR3nt: TGTGCCAGCAGTAAAGGACAGGGCGGCCTGGGACAGCCCCAGCATTTT
v_gene: TRBV12-3/TRBV12-4; len: 15; abundance: many; d_gene: NA; j_gene: TRBJ1-4; CDR3aa: CASSFSGRINEKLFF; CDR3nt: TGTGCCAGCAGTTTTTCCGGACGGATTAATGAAAAACTGTTTTTT
v_gene: TRBV29-1; len: 15; abundance: NA; d_gene: TRBD1; j_gene: TRBJ2-1; CDR3aa: CSVATQGLTYNEQFF; CDR3nt: TGCAGCGTGGCCACACAGGGGTTGACCTACAATGAGCAGTTCTTC
v_gene: TRBV24-1; len: 16; abundance: NA; d_gene: TRBD2; j_gene: TRBJ2-2; CDR3aa: CATSDAGTSGTGELFF; CDR3nt: TGTGCCACCAGTGACGCCGGGACTAGCGGCACCGGGGAGCTGTTTTTT
v_gene: TRBV11-2; len: 14; abundance: NA; d_gene: NA; j_gene: TRBJ1-1; CDR3aa: CASSRGQSYTEAFF; CDR3nt: TGTGCCAGCAGCCGTGGACAGTCATACACTGAAGCTTTCTTT
v_gene: TRBV4-1; len: 15; abundance: medium-sized; d_gene: NA; j_gene: TRBJ1-1; CDR3aa: CASSRGTTENTEAFF; CDR3nt: TGCGCCAGCAGCCGGGGAACGACAGAGAACACTGAAGCTTTCTTT
v_gene: TRBV20-1; len: 13; abundance: few; d_gene: NA; j_gene: TRBJ2-7; CDR3aa: CSASDPEAYEQYF; CDR3nt: TGCAGTGCTTCAGACCCGGAAGCCTACGAGCAGTACTTC
v_gene: TRBV10-3; len: 14; abundance: few; d_gene: NA; j_gene: TRBJ2-3; CDR3aa: CAISDSRDSDTQYF; CDR3nt: TGTGCCATCAGTGATTCCAGGGACTCAGATACGCAGTATTTT
v_gene: TRBV2; len: 17; abundance: NA; d_gene: TRBD2; j_gene: TRBJ2-3; CDR3aa: CASRPTSGRAGSDTQYF; CDR3nt: TGTGCCAGCAGGCCGACTAGCGGGAGGGCCGGGTCAGATACGCAGTATTTT